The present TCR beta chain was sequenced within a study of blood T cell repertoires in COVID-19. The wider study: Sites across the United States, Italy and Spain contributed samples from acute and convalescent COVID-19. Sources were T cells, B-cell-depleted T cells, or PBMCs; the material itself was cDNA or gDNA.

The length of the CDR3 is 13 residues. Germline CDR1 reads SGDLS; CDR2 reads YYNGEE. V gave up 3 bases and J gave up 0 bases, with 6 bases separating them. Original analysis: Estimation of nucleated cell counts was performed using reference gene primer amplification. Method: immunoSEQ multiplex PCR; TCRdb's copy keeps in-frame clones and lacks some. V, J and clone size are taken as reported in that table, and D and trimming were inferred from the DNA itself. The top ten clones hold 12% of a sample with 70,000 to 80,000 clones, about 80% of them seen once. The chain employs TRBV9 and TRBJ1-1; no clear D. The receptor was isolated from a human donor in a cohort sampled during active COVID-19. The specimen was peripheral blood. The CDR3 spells CASSDTLNTEAFF. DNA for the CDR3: TGTGCCAGCAGCGATACATTGAACACTGAAGCTTTCTTT.